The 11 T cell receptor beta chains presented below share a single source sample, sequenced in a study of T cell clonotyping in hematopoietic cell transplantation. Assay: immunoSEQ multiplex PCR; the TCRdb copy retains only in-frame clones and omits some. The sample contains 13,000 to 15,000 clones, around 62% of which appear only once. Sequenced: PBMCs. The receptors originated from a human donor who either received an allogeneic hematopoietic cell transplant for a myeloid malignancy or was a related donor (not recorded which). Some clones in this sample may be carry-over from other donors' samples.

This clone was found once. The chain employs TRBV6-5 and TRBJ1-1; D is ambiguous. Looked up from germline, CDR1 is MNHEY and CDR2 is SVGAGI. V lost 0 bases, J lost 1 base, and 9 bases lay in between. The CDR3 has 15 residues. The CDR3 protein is CASSYSRIPNTEAFF. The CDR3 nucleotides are TGTGCCAGCAGTTACTCGAGAATCCCGAACACTGAAGCTTTCTTT.

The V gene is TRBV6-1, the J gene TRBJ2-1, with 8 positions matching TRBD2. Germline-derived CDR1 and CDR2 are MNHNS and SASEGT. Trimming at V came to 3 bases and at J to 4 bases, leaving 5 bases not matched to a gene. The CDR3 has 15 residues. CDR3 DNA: TGTGCCAGCAGTGAGGCTAGCGGGTCATACAATGAGCAGTTCTTC. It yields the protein CASSEASGSYNEQFF.

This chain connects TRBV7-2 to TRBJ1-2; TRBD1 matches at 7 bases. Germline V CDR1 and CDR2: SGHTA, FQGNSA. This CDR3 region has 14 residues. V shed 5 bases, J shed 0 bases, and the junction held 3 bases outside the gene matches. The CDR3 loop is CASSVGQPNYGYTF. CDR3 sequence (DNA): TGTGCCAGCAGCGTGGGACAGCCTAACTATGGCTACACCTTC.

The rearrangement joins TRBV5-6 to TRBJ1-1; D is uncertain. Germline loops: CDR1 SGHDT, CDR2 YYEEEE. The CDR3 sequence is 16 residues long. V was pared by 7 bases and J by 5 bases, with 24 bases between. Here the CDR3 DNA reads TGTGCCAGCGCAGCATCTTTGGGAAAGGGTGGTACTGAAGCTTTCTTT. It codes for CASAASLGKGGTEAFF.

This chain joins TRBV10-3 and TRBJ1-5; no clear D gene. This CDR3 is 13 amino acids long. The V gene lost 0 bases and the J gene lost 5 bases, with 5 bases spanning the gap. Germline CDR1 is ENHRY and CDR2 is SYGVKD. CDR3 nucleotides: TGTGCCATCAGTGAGTCTGCCGATCAGCCCCAGCATTTT. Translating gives CAISESADQPQHF.

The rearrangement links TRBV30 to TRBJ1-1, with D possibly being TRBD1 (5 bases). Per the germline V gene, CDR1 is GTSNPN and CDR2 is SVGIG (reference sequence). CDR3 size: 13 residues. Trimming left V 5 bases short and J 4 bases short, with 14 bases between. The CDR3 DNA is TGTGCCTGGTCCACAAGGGGTGGCACTGAAGCTTTCTTT. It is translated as CAWSTRGGTEAFF.

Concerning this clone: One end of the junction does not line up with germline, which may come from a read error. The CDR3 region is CASRGGGKANEKLSF. CDR3 in DNA: TGTGCCAGCAGAGGTGGAGGAAAGGCTAATGAAAAACTGTCTTTT. This chain joins TRBV14 and TRBJ1-4, with D hard to call. CDR3 length: 15 amino acids. The germline CDR1 and CDR2 sequences are SGHDN and FVKESK.

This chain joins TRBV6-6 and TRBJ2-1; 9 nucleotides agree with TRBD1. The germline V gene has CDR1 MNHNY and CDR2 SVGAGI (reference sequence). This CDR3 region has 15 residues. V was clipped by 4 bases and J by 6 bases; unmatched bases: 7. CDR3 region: CASSSTGGGSNEQFF. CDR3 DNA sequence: TGTGCCAGCAGTTCGACAGGGGGTGGGAGCAATGAGCAGTTCTTC.

Here the CDR3 reads CASSPVTYYEQYF. The CDR3 nucleotides read TGCGCCAGCAGCCCCGTCACATACTACGAGCAGTACTTC. The chain carries TRBV4-1 and TRBJ2-5, with D hard to call. The end of the DNA aligns better with TRBJ2-7, so the J call may be wrong. The germline V gene has CDR1 MGHRA and CDR2 YSYEKL. The CDR3 totals 13 residues.

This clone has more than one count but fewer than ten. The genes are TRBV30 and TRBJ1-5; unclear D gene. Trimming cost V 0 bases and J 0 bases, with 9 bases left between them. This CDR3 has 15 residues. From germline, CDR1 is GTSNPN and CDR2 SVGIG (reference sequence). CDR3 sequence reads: CAWSVLVYSNQPQHF. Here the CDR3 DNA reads TGTGCCTGGAGTGTACTTGTTTATAGCAATCAGCCCCAGCATTTT.

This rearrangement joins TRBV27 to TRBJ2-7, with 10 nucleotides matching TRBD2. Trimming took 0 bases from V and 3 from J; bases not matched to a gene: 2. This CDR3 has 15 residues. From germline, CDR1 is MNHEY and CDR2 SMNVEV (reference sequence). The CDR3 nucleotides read TGTGCCAGCAGTTTATCCCTAGCGGGGGTCTACGAGCAGTACTTC. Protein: CASSLSLAGVYEQYF.